The 19 T cell receptor beta chains presented below share a single source sample, sequenced in a study of cytomegalovirus exposure and HLA in healthy donors. PCR involved 60 Vbeta and 13 Jbeta primers. Some clones are missing from TCRdb's copy, which holds only in-frame ones; the method was immunoSEQ multiplex PCR. There are approximately 150,000 clones in the sample; over 60% occur only once, and around an eighth lies in the top ten. Material for sequencing was PBMCs. The receptors come from a man in his forties in good health and CMV-seropositive.

This clone turned up a few times. The V and J genes are TRBV5-1 and TRBJ2-5; TRBD2 matches 7 bases. This CDR3 is 13 amino acids long. Germline assignment: CDR1 SGHRS and CDR2 YFSETQ. J gave up 4 bases and V 2 bases, and 2 bases lay outside the gene matches. DNA for the CDR3: TGCGCCAGCAGCTTCGGACTAGGAGAGACCCAGTACTTC. Protein sequence: CASSFGLGETQYF.

This sequence joins TRBV27 and TRBJ2-1; D perhaps matches TRBD1 (6 bases). The V end was cut by 5 bases, the J end by 4 bases, with 9 bases between. The CDR3 is 13 amino acids. CDR1 and CDR2 (germline): MNHEY, SMNVEV (reference sequence). The CDR3 bases are TGTGCCAGCAGTCTCGACAGGTACAATGAGCAGTTCTTC. Residues: CASSLDRYNEQFF.

This rearrangement joins TRBV15 to TRBJ2-1; D possibly corresponds to TRBD2 (5 bases). The CDR3 consists of 13 residues. V lost 5 bases and J lost 7, with 12 bases in between. Germline V gives CDR1 LNHNV, CDR2 YYDKDF (reference sequence). The CDR3 coding sequence is TGTGCCACCAGCGGAGGCGTTTGGAATGAGCAGTTCTTC. Protein sequence: CATSGGVWNEQFF.

This rearrangement joins TRBV2 to TRBJ2-5, with 8 bases matching TRBD1. The trim removed 5 bases at V and 11 bases at J, leaving 4 bases unmatched. CDR1 is SNHLY, CDR2 FYNNEI, per germline. CDR3 length: 11 amino acids. The CDR3 region is CASSPRQGQYF. CDR3 in DNA: TGTGCCAGCAGTCCCCGACAGGGGCAGTACTTC.

The V gene is TRBV19, the J gene TRBJ2-7, with TRBD2 matching 14 bases. J gave up 6 bases and V 9 bases, and 22 bases lay outside the gene matches. This CDR3 is 19 amino acids long. Germline V CDR1 and CDR2: LNHDA, SQIVND (reference sequence). This chain's CDR3 is CASPLPSGTSGSDGGEQYF. CDR3 nucleotides: TGTGCCAGCCCCCTCCCCTCCGGGACTAGCGGGAGCGATGGAGGCGAGCAGTACTTC.

The chain carries TRBV7-2 and TRBJ1-3, with unresolved D. CDR1 SGHTA and CDR2 FQGNSA come from the germline V gene. V was pared by 2 bases and J by 2 bases, with 13 bases between. The CDR3 totals 16 residues. Written as DNA, the CDR3 is TGTGCCAGCAGCTTAAAGAGGGTGCTTACTGGAAACACCATATATTTT. This encodes CASSLKRVLTGNTIYF.

The gene calls are TRBV6-1 and TRBJ1-1; no firm D call. The CDR3 loop spans 15 amino acids. Germline CDR1 reads MNHNS; CDR2 reads SASEGT. V lost 2 bases and J 1 base, leaving 11 bases between the germline ends. CDR3 nucleotide sequence: TGTGCCAGCAGTGAACCGCCAGGCGCGAACACTGAAGCTTTCTTT. This encodes CASSEPPGANTEAFF.

This clone was recorded a few times. The J gene is TRBJ2-7, the V gene TRBV7-2; the D is unclear. CDR3 size: 14 residues. V dropped 5 bases and J dropped 5 bases, with 16 bases sitting between them. The germline CDR1 and CDR2 sequences are SGHTA and FQGNSA. The CDR3 loop reads CASSQLWRGDEQYF. DNA of the CDR3: TGTGCCAGCAGCCAATTATGGAGAGGCGACGAGCAGTACTTC. The full variable domain, rest sourced from reference TRBV7-2 and TRBJ2-7, is GAGVSQSPSNKVTEKGKDVELRCDPISGHTALYWYRQSLGQGLEFLIYFQGNSAPDKSGLPSDRFSAERTGGSVSTLTIQRTQQEDSAVYLCASSQLWRGDEQYFGPGTRLTVT.

This rearrangement joins TRBV4-3 to TRBJ2-1; 16 nucleotides agree with TRBD2. Germline trimming cut 0 bases from V and 4 bases from J; bases unmatched to any gene: 12. The CDR3 is made up of 21 amino acids. CDR1 is LGHNA and CDR2 is YSLEER in the germline V gene. The CDR3, as DNA: TGCGCCAGCAGCCAAGATCTTCCTGGGGGACTAGCGGGAGGGCGGTACAATGAGCAGTTCTTC. Protein product: CASSQDLPGGLAGGRYNEQFF.

This clone turned up a few times. The gene calls are TRBV18 and TRBJ2-5; no firm D call. With 2 bases removed from V and 2 bases from J, the gap between germline ends came to 9 bases. The CDR3 totals 14 residues. CDR1 and CDR2 from the germline V gene are KGHSH and LQKENI. CDR3 in DNA: TGTGCCAGCTCACCAAATCAGGCTCAAGAGACCCAGTACTTC. This codes for CASSPNQAQETQYF.

V and J are TRBV25-1 and TRBJ1-2; D not resolved. Per germline, CDR1 MGHDK and CDR2 SYGVNS. V was trimmed by 3 bases and J by 3 bases, leaving 2 bases between them. The CDR3 sequence is 11 residues long. The CDR3 loop reads CASSDDYGYTF. CDR3 nucleotide sequence: TGTGCCAGCAGTGACGACTATGGCTACACCTTC.

The sample holds one count of this clone. The V call is TRBV7-6, the J call TRBJ2-2; D unclear. Germline loops: CDR1 SGHVS, CDR2 FNYEAQ. Between the trimmed V and J ends, which lost 5 bases and 4 bases, there was a span of 14 bases. CDR3 length: 15 amino acids. CDR3 amino acids: CASSPSYASTGELFF. The CDR3 nucleotides are TGTGCCAGCAGCCCCTCGTACGCTAGCACCGGGGAGCTGTTTTTT. Together with reference TRBV7-6 and TRBJ2-2, the CDR3 gives the full variable domain: GAGVSQSPRYKVTKRGQDVALRCDPISGHVSLYWYRQALGQGPEFLTYFNYEAQQDKSGLPNDRFSAERPEGSISTLTIQRTEQRDSAMYRCASSPSYASTGELFFGEGSRLTVL.

The chain is built from TRBV10-3 and TRBJ2-1, with D perhaps TRBD2 (5 bases). Trimming removed 10 bases from V and 9 bases from J, with 16 bases in between. Germline V gives CDR1 ENHRY, CDR2 SYGVKD. This CDR3 has 12 amino acids. The CDR3 is CATSTRTGEQFF. For the CDR3, the DNA is TGTGCCACCTCTACTAGAACGGGTGAGCAGTTCTTC.

This chain uses TRBV28 with TRBJ2-2, with TRBD2 matching 7 bases. The J segment lost 7 bases and the V segment lost 7 bases, leaving 12 bases of the junction unmatched. Per germline, CDR1 MDHEN and CDR2 SYDVKM. The CDR3 is made up of 15 amino acids. For the CDR3, the DNA is TGTGCCAGCACCATTGCGGGAGTGCAGTTCGGGGAGCTGTTTTTT. It yields the protein CASTIAGVQFGELFF.

This clone was recorded a few times. The rearrangement uses TRBV14 and TRBJ1-1, with a weak D call TRBD1 (5 bases). Trimming stripped 2 bases from V and 11 bases from J, with 18 bases between. CDR3 length equals 14 residues. In germline, CDR1 is SGHDN, CDR2 FVKESK. The CDR3: CASSQTGHYSGAFF. The CDR3 coding sequence is TGTGCCAGCAGCCAAACCGGACATTACAGCGGGGCTTTCTTT.

The chain links TRBV4-2 to TRBJ2-1; D is unclear. V lost 0 bases, J lost 7 bases, and 4 bases lay in between. The CDR3 contains 12 residues. The germline V gene encodes CDR1 LGHNA and CDR2 YNFKEQ. Written as DNA, the CDR3 is TGTGCCAGCAGCCAAGACAGGAATGAGCAGTTCTTC. Its protein is CASSQDRNEQFF.

The CDR3 coding sequence is TGTGCCAGCAGTGAACAGGGAGCGGGCGGCTCCTACAATGAGCAGTTCTTC. This gives the protein CASSEQGAGGSYNEQFF. V usage is TRBV6-1 and J usage is TRBJ2-1, with D maybe TRBD2 (6 bases). The V gene's germline CDR1 is MNHNS and CDR2 SASEGT. Trimming took 2 bases from V and 0 from J, leaving 14 bases between them. CDR3 length: 17 amino acids.

The V call is TRBV6-6, the J call TRBJ2-1; maybe TRBD2 (6 bases). V lost 0 bases, J lost 13 bases, and 13 bases lay in between. Germline V gene sequence: CDR1 MNHNY, CDR2 SVGAGI (reference sequence). The CDR3 is 13 amino acids. The CDR3 nucleotides are TGTGCCAGCAGTTACTCGCTCGGGGGTGAACAGTTCTTC. Translated: CASSYSLGGEQFF.

V and J are TRBV19 and TRBJ1-5; tentatively, D is TRBD1 (5 bases). In germline, CDR1 is LNHDA, CDR2 SQIVND (reference sequence). Trimming removed 3 bases at V and 3 bases at J, with 12 bases between. This CDR3 spans 15 amino acids. The CDR3 is CASSMFARANQPQHF. In nucleotides, the CDR3 is TGTGCCAGTAGTATGTTCGCCAGGGCCAATCAGCCCCAGCATTTT.